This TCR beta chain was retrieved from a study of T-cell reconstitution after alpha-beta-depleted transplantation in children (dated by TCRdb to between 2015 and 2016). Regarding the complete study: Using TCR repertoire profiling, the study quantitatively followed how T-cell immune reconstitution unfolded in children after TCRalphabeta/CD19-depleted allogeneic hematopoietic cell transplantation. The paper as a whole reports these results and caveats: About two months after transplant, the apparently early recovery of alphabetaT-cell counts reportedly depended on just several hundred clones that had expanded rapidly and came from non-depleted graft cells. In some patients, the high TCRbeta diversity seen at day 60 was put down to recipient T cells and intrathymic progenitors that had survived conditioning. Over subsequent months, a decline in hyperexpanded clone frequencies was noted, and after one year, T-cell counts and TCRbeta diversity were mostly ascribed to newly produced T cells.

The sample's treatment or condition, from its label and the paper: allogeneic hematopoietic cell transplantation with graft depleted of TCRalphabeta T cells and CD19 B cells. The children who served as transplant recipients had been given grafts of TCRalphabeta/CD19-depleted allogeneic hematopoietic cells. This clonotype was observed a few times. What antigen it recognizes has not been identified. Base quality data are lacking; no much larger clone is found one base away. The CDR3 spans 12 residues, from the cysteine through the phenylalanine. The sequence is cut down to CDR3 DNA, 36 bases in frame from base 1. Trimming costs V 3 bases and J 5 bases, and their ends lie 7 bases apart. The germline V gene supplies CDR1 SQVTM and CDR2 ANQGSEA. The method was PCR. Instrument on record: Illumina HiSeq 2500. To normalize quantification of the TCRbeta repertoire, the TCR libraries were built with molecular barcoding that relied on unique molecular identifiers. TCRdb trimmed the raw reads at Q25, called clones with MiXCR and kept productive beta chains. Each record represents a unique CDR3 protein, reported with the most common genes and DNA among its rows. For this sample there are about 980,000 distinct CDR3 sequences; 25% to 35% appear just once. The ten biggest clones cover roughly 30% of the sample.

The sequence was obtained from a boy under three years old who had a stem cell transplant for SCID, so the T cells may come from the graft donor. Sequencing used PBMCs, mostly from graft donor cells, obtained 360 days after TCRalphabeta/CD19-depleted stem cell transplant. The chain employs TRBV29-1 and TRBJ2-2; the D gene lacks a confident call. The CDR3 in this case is CSVEEGTGELFF. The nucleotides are TGCAGCGTTGAGGAAGGGACCGGGGAGCTGTTTTTT.